This T cell receptor beta chain was captured in a study of cytomegalovirus exposure and HLA in healthy donors. The PCR used 60 Vbeta and 13 Jbeta primers. Profiling relied on immunoSEQ multiplex PCR, and the TCRdb table lists in-frame clones only, not all of them. The sample records about 170,000 clones, more than 75% being singletons. In regard to this clone: A junction end diverges from the germline sequence, so it may reflect a read error.

CDR1 is MGHDK, CDR2 SYGVNS, per germline. The CDR3 sequence is 15 residues long. The V call is TRBV25-1, the J call TRBJ2-7, with unresolved D. Sequenced: PBMCs. The origin of this receptor is a man between 18 and 35 years old in good health and CMV-seropositive. The DNA for the CDR3 is TGTGCCAGCACCCTATCCGGGTCTGCTTCCTCCGAGCAGTACTTC. It specifies CASTLSGSASSEQYF.